These T cell receptor beta chains were read from a single sample in a study of CD8 T cells in Susac syndrome. Each CDR3 protein gets one entry after TCRdb re-called the immunoSEQ multiplex PCR reads with MiXCR. The sample contains 100,000 to 150,000 distinct CDR3 sequences, approximately 93% of which appear only once. Sequenced: CD4+ T cells from PBMCs. All receptors derive from a human donor with multiple sclerosis. CDR3s include the opening cysteine and the closing phenylalanine or tryptophan. The order of the fields is J gene, D gene, clone size, V gene, CDR3 protein, CDR3 DNA. D genes are given only for firm matches. Only some rows state a clone size, as once, few, many or a class for expanded clones.

j_gene: TRBJ2-5
d_gene: TRBD2
abundance: -
v_gene: TRBV28
CDR3aa: CASGLGGNQETQYF
CDR3nt: TGTGCCAGCGGCCTGGGGGGGAACCAAGAGACCCAGTACTTC

j_gene: TRBJ1-1
d_gene: -
abundance: -
v_gene: TRBV7-9
CDR3aa: CASSPQGRVNTEAFF
CDR3nt: TGTGCCAGCAGCCCGCAGGGTCGGGTCAACACTGAAGCTTTCTTT

j_gene: TRBJ2-4
d_gene: TRBD1
abundance: -
v_gene: TRBV4-1
CDR3aa: CASSQGPGQGAKNIQYF
CDR3nt: TGCGCCAGCAGCCAAGGGCCGGGACAGGGGGCCAAAAACATTCAGTACTTC

j_gene: TRBJ1-5
d_gene: -
abundance: -
v_gene: TRBV20-1
CDR3aa: CSANGLGQYSNQPQHF
CDR3nt: TGCAGTGCAAACGGATTAGGTCAATATAGCAATCAGCCCCAGCATTTT

j_gene: TRBJ2-1
d_gene: -
abundance: -
v_gene: TRBV19
CDR3aa: CASSIARKSTYNEQFF
CDR3nt: TGTGCCAGTAGTATCGCCCGAAAGAGCACCTACAATGAGCAGTTCTTC

j_gene: TRBJ2-5
d_gene: -
abundance: once
v_gene: TRBV5-1
CDR3aa: CASSQGGNQETQYF
CDR3nt: TGCGCCAGCAGCCAGGGGGGCAACCAAGAGACCCAGTACTTC

j_gene: TRBJ1-5
d_gene: -
abundance: -
v_gene: TRBV6-6
CDR3aa: CASSLDGQPQHF
CDR3nt: TGTGCCAGCAGCCTTGACGGTCAGCCCCAGCATTTT

j_gene: TRBJ1-1
d_gene: -
abundance: -
v_gene: TRBV7-9
CDR3aa: CASSLALSDGGTEAFF
CDR3nt: TGTGCCAGCAGCTTAGCGCTTTCAGACGGGGGCACTGAAGCTTTCTTT

j_gene: TRBJ2-5
d_gene: TRBD2
abundance: -
v_gene: TRBV2
CDR3aa: CASRPLAGPQETQYF
CDR3nt: TGTGCCAGCAGGCCACTAGCGGGCCCACAAGAGACCCAGTACTTC

j_gene: TRBJ2-7
d_gene: -
abundance: once
v_gene: TRBV12-3/TRBV12-4
CDR3aa: CASSWAAYEQYF
CDR3nt: TGTGCCAGCAGTTGGGCCGCCTACGAGCAGTACTTC

j_gene: TRBJ2-5
d_gene: -
abundance: -
v_gene: TRBV13
CDR3aa: CASSLEEETQYF
CDR3nt: TGTGCCAGCAGCTTAGAAGAAGAGACCCAGTACTTC

j_gene: TRBJ2-1
d_gene: -
abundance: -
v_gene: TRBV3-1
CDR3aa: CASSQGVFSYNEQFF
CDR3nt: TGTGCCAGCAGCCAAGGGGTATTTTCCTACAATGAGCAGTTCTTC

j_gene: TRBJ1-6
d_gene: -
abundance: -
v_gene: TRBV12-3/TRBV12-4
CDR3aa: CASKQGNSYNSPLHF
CDR3nt: TGTGCCAGCAAACAGGGTAACTCCTATAATTCACCCCTCCACTTT

j_gene: TRBJ1-2
d_gene: -
abundance: -
v_gene: TRBV12-3/TRBV12-4
CDR3aa: CASSLSLEYSNYGYTF
CDR3nt: TGTGCCAGCAGTTTATCCTTGGAGTACAGCAACTATGGCTACACCTTC

j_gene: TRBJ2-2
d_gene: -
abundance: -
v_gene: TRBV18
CDR3aa: CASSPLRSHNTGELFF
CDR3nt: TGTGCCAGCTCACCACTAAGGTCACATAACACCGGGGAGCTGTTTTTT

j_gene: TRBJ2-7
d_gene: -
abundance: -
v_gene: TRBV23-1
CDR3aa: CARNKSTRGVRYEQYF
CDR3nt: TGCGCCAGGAATAAGTCGACTAGGGGGGTTCGCTACGAGCAGTACTTC

j_gene: TRBJ1-1
d_gene: -
abundance: -
v_gene: TRBV6-5
CDR3aa: CASRESGGTEAFF
CDR3nt: TGTGCCAGCAGAGAGTCGGGGGGCACTGAAGCTTTCTTT

j_gene: TRBJ1-2
d_gene: -
abundance: -
v_gene: TRBV7-9
CDR3aa: CASSLDPGVYGYTF
CDR3nt: TGTGCCAGCAGCTTAGACCCAGGGGTCTATGGCTACACCTTC

j_gene: TRBJ1-2
d_gene: TRBD1
abundance: once
v_gene: TRBV19
CDR3aa: CASSMKGQGYGYTF
CDR3nt: TGTGCCAGTAGTATGAAAGGACAGGGTTACGGCTACACCTTC

j_gene: TRBJ2-2
d_gene: -
abundance: -
v_gene: TRBV5-5
CDR3aa: CASSLSGRNTGELFF
CDR3nt: TGTGCCAGCAGCTTGTCCGGCAGAAACACCGGGGAGCTGTTTTTT

j_gene: TRBJ2-2
d_gene: -
abundance: once
v_gene: TRBV5-1
CDR3aa: CASSLKVTGELFF
CDR3nt: TGCGCCAGCAGCTTGAAGGTCACCGGGGAGCTGTTTTTT

j_gene: TRBJ2-7
d_gene: -
abundance: once
v_gene: TRBV5-1
CDR3aa: CASSLGGTPTYEQYF
CDR3nt: TGCGCCAGCAGCTTGGGAGGAACCCCTACGTACGAGCAGTACTTC

j_gene: TRBJ1-2
d_gene: -
abundance: -
v_gene: TRBV20-1
CDR3aa: CSAHREQAYGYTF
CDR3nt: TGCAGTGCCCACAGGGAGCAGGCCTATGGCTACACCTTC

j_gene: TRBJ1-1
d_gene: TRBD1
abundance: -
v_gene: TRBV7-2
CDR3aa: CASSLNQGGTEAFF
CDR3nt: TGTGCCAGCAGCTTAAACCAGGGGGGCACTGAAGCTTTCTTT

j_gene: TRBJ1-2
d_gene: TRBD1
abundance: -
v_gene: TRBV15
CDR3aa: CATSNYRDSHGYTF
CDR3nt: TGTGCCACCAGCAACTACCGGGACAGCCATGGCTACACCTTC

j_gene: TRBJ2-2
d_gene: -
abundance: once
v_gene: TRBV10-3
CDR3aa: CAISETRTGGELFF
CDR3nt: TGTGCCATCAGTGAGACTAGAACAGGCGGGGAGCTGTTTTTT

j_gene: TRBJ2-3
d_gene: -
abundance: -
v_gene: TRBV7-3
CDR3aa: CASSLIPADTQYF
CDR3nt: TGTGCCAGCAGCTTAATTCCGGCAGATACGCAGTATTTT